Each of the 32 T cell receptor beta chains below was sequenced from the same sample in a study of cytomegalovirus exposure and HLA in healthy donors. PCR used 60 Vbeta primers and 13 Jbeta primers. Profiling relied on immunoSEQ multiplex PCR, and the TCRdb table lists in-frame clones only, not all of them. This sample carries over 50,000 clones, more than 70% of them seen once, and the ten largest clones take roughly 51%. The sample taken for sequencing was PBMCs. The origin of the receptors is a man aged 45 to 65 in good health and CMV-seropositive.

The J gene is TRBJ1-2, the V gene TRBV18; 8 nucleotides align to TRBD1. Germline trimming cut 3 bases from V and 3 bases from J; bases unmatched to any gene: 18. This CDR3 spans 19 amino acids. CDR1 and CDR2 (germline): KGHSH, LQKENI. In DNA form, the CDR3 reads TGTGCCAGCTCACCCCCCGTGTTTCCCTGGGCAGGGGGCTACTATGGCTACACCTTC. As protein: CASSPPVFPWAGGYYGYTF.

This sequence joins TRBV18 and TRBJ2-2, with 10 bases lining up with TRBD2. Germline V gene lookup returns CDR1 KGHSH and CDR2 LQKENI. V lost 2 bases to trimming and J lost 7 bases; unmatched junction nucleotides: 22. The CDR3 loop spans 21 amino acids. In DNA, the CDR3 is TGTGCCAGCTCACCATGTCGGGGTAGCGGGGGGCCCCAGGGGTTTATCGGGGAGCTGTTTTTT. Translated, it gives CASSPCRGSGGPQGFIGELFF.

This chain links TRBV2 with TRBJ1-1, with 7 bases aligning to TRBD1. CDR1 SNHLY and CDR2 FYNNEI come from the germline V gene. This CDR3 contains 18 residues. J was trimmed by 0 bases and V by 7 bases; bases with no gene match: 17. CDR3 in DNA: TGTGCCAGCACAGGTAGTCCGGACAGGCGATACATGAACACTGAAGCTTTCTTT. Protein product: CASTGSPDRRYMNTEAFF.

The V call is TRBV4-3, the J call TRBJ1-5; perhaps TRBD1 as D (6 bases). CDR3 length: 16 amino acids. V was cut by 4 bases and J by 0 bases, with 13 bases left in between. Germline values: CDR1 LGHNA, CDR2 YSLEER. The CDR3 protein is CASSRTVVSSNQPQHF. DNA for the CDR3: TGCGCCAGCAGCCGGACAGTCGTCAGTAGCAATCAGCCCCAGCATTTT.

As concerns this clone: The junction and the germline gene differ at one end; a read error may be behind it. V and J are TRBV7-9 and TRBJ1-1; TRBD1 might be the D (6 bases). Germline V gene lookup returns CDR1 SEHNR and CDR2 FQNEAQ (reference sequence). The CDR3 spans 13 residues. The CDR3 DNA sequence: TGTTCCAGCAGCCAACAGGGTAGCACTGAAGCTTTCTTT. Amino acid sequence: CSSSQQGSTEAFF. The whole variable domain, remainder taken from reference TRBV7-9 and TRBJ1-1, is DTGVSQNPRHKITKRGQNVTFRCDPISEHNRLYWYRQTLGQGPEFLTYFQNEAQLEKSRLLSDRFSAERPKGSFSTLEIQRTEQGDSAMYLCSSSQQGSTEAFFGQGTRLTVV.

The genes are TRBV6-5 and TRBJ2-1, with 7 bases that match TRBD2. This CDR3 is 16 amino acids long. Germline trimming cut 0 bases from V and 3 bases from J; bases unmatched to any gene: 5. The V gene's germline CDR1 is MNHEY and CDR2 SVGAGI. CDR3 DNA: TGTGCCAGCAGTTACTCGGGGGGGACCCTCTACAATGAGCAGTTCTTC. It yields the protein CASSYSGGTLYNEQFF.

The chain recombines TRBV7-3 with TRBJ2-7; 7 bases are a match to TRBD2. Germline loops: CDR1 SGHTA, CDR2 FQGTGA. The ends lost 4 bases at V and 5 bases at J; junction bases unmatched: 5. The CDR3 is 13 residues long. CDR3 protein: CASSSASGNEQYF. In nucleotides, the CDR3 is TGTGCCAGCAGCTCGGCGAGCGGGAACGAGCAGTACTTC.

A few counts support this clone. J is TRBJ2-5 and V is TRBV7-9; TRBD2 is a possible D gene (6 bases). The CDR3 is 15 residues long. V was clipped by 3 bases and J by 1 base, with 12 bases between them. From germline, CDR1 is SEHNR and CDR2 FQNEAQ (reference sequence). CDR3 DNA: TGTGCCAGCAGCTTCGCCCGGGGGACCCAAGAGACCCAGTACTTC. Protein: CASSFARGTQETQYF. The full variable domain, its missing parts supplied by reference TRBV7-9 and TRBJ2-5, is DTGVSQNPRHKITKRGQNVTFRCDPISEHNRLYWYRQTLGQGPEFLTYFQNEAQLEKSRLLSDRFSAERPKGSFSTLEIQRTEQGDSAMYLCASSFARGTQETQYFGPGTRLLVL.

This rearrangement joins TRBV5-1 to TRBJ2-5, with a possible D match to TRBD1 (6 bases). Germline V gives CDR1 SGHRS, CDR2 YFSETQ. The V and J ends lost 3 bases and 1 base respectively, with 10 bases between them. CDR3 length: 14 residues. The CDR3 DNA follows: TGCGCCAGCAGCTCCGGACAGCTCCAAGAGACCCAGTACTTC. It codes for CASSSGQLQETQYF.

This sequence joins TRBV5-6 and TRBJ2-2; 11 nucleotides align to TRBD2. The V and J ends lost 5 bases and 9 bases, in that order; junction bases with no gene match: 9. Germline V CDR1 and CDR2: SGHDT, YYEEEE. The length of the CDR3 is 15 residues. The CDR3: CASSGTSGGFRELFF. In DNA form, the CDR3 reads TGTGCCAGCAGTGGAACTAGCGGGGGTTTTAGGGAGCTGTTTTTT.

This chain joins TRBV5-1 and TRBJ2-1; TRBD2 agrees at 8 bases. Germline lookup yields CDR1 SGHRS and CDR2 YFSETQ. Unmatched junction bases numbered 2, after V lost 0 bases and J lost 3 bases. The CDR3 extends over 15 amino acids. CDR3 in amino acids: CASSLVLADYNEQFF. For the CDR3, the DNA is TGCGCCAGCAGCTTGGTACTAGCGGACTACAATGAGCAGTTCTTC. Using reference TRBV5-1 and TRBJ2-1 for the parts outside the CDR3, the full variable domain is KAGVTQTPRYLIKTRGQQVTLSCSPISGHRSVSWYQQTPGQGLQFLFEYFSETQRNKGNFPGRFSGRQFSNSRSEMNVSTLELGDSALYLCASSLVLADYNEQFFGPGTRLTVL.

The chain couples TRBV29-1 to TRBJ2-7, with a possible D match to TRBD1 (6 bases). The CDR3 totals 13 residues. Germline assignment: CDR1 SQVTM and CDR2 ANQGSEA. Trimming took off 4 bases at V and 4 bases at J, with 14 bases between the two ends. In DNA form, the CDR3 reads TGCAGCGTTGTCAGGGGCGGACGATACGAGCAGTACTTC. Its translation: CSVVRGGRYEQYF.

The rearrangement links TRBV15 to TRBJ2-2; 8 nucleotides line up with TRBD1. With 1 base clipped from V and 5 bases from J, the junction kept 9 bases outside the gene matches. Per the germline V gene, CDR1 is LNHNV and CDR2 is YYDKDF (reference sequence). There are 17 residues in the CDR3. The CDR3 is CATSRVKAGGNTGELFF. As DNA, the CDR3 is TGTGCCACCAGCAGAGTTAAGGCAGGGGGCAATACCGGGGAGCTGTTTTTT.

A few counts support this clone. The chain recombines TRBV18 with TRBJ1-5, with 9 bases identical to TRBD1. The CDR3 runs to 15 residues. Germline CDR1 is KGHSH and CDR2 is LQKENI. The junction had 2 bases not matched to a gene; V was cut back by 3 bases and J by 2 bases. The CDR3 loop reads CASSPDRGGNQPQHF. CDR3 DNA sequence: TGTGCCAGCTCACCGGACAGGGGAGGCAATCAGCCCCAGCATTTT.

The chain combines TRBV7-2 with TRBJ2-7, with a tentative D call TRBD1 (5 bases). From germline, CDR1 is SGHTA and CDR2 FQGNSA. Trimming removed 1 base from V and 4 bases from J, with 11 bases in between. The CDR3 covers 14 residues. The DNA of the CDR3 is TGTGCCAGCAGCTTAGGGGCAGGGCAGTACGAGCAGTACTTC. It encodes CASSLGAGQYEQYF. Full variable domain (missing parts from reference TRBV7-2 and TRBJ2-7): GAGVSQSPSNKVTEKGKDVELRCDPISGHTALYWYRQSLGQGLEFLIYFQGNSAPDKSGLPSDRFSAERTGGSVSTLTIQRTQQEDSAVYLCASSLGAGQYEQYFGPGTRLTVT.

V and J are TRBV11-2 and TRBJ2-3; D unclear. Germline-derived CDR1 and CDR2 are SGHAT and FQNNGV. V was trimmed by 0 bases and J by 6 bases, leaving 7 bases between them. This CDR3 is built from 13 residues. CDR3 in DNA: TGTGCCAGCAGCTTAGATACCCGGGATACGCAGTATTTT. It is translated as CASSLDTRDTQYF.

This chain links TRBV21-1 with TRBJ2-1; TRBD1, as called in the table, went unchecked against the DNA. TRBV21-1 is designated a pseudogene. This CDR3 spans 16 amino acids. CDR3 loop: CASSNRGTGLYNEQFF. The DNA for the CDR3 is TGTGCCAGCAGCAACAGAGGGACAGGGCTCTACAATGAGCAGTTCTTC.

CDR3 nucleotides: TGTGCCAGCAAATTAGACAGGGGGACCTACGAGCAGTACTTC. Its protein is CASKLDRGTYEQYF. The chain links TRBV27 to TRBJ2-7, with 9 nucleotides matching TRBD1. This CDR3 comprises 14 residues. J gave up 2 bases and V 7 bases, and 6 bases lay outside the gene matches. Germline V gene lookup returns CDR1 MNHEY and CDR2 SMNVEV (reference sequence).

This clone showed up just a few times. This chain links TRBV5-1 with TRBJ2-1, with D perhaps matching TRBD2 (5 bases). The CDR3 sequence is 15 residues long. Trimming stripped 1 base from V and 5 bases from J, with 13 bases between. Germline V gives CDR1 SGHRS, CDR2 YFSETQ. The CDR3 protein is CASSLRGSGDNEQFF. In nucleotides, the CDR3 is TGCGCCAGCAGCTTGCGTGGGAGCGGAGACAATGAGCAGTTCTTC.

The chain links TRBV19 to TRBJ1-2; D ambiguous. Germline CDR1 and CDR2: LNHDA and SQIVND (reference sequence). This CDR3 region has 17 residues. V was trimmed by 6 bases and J by 1 base, leaving 21 bases between them. CDR3 region: CASRNIWERKDNYGYTF. Here the CDR3 DNA reads TGTGCCAGTAGAAACATATGGGAGAGGAAGGATAACTATGGCTACACCTTC.

The genes are TRBV4-1 and TRBJ2-5; the match to TRBD1 covers 7 bases. This CDR3 region has 21 residues. Germline lookup yields CDR1 MGHRA and CDR2 YSYEKL. V lost 5 bases, J lost 2 bases, and 26 bases stayed unmatched. DNA for the CDR3: TGCGCCAGCAGCTACCCAGGGGCTCCCGACCGAAGGACCAGGGGGCAAGAGACCCAGTACTTC. It codes for CASSYPGAPDRRTRGQETQYF.

V and J are TRBV4-1 and TRBJ2-7, with 10 bases that match TRBD2. The length of the CDR3 is 17 residues. Unmatched junction bases numbered 6, after V lost 1 base and J lost 0 bases. The germline CDR1 and CDR2 sequences are MGHRA and YSYEKL. The CDR3 is CASSQAASGSTSYEQYF. The CDR3 nucleotides read TGCGCCAGCAGCCAAGCGGCTAGCGGGAGTACCTCCTACGAGCAGTACTTC.

This chain connects TRBV9 to TRBJ1-2, with a weak D call TRBD1 (6 bases). Trimming left V 4 bases short and J 4 bases short, with 17 bases between. In germline, CDR1 is SGDLS, CDR2 YYNGEE. This CDR3 is built from 15 residues. This CDR3 reads CASSSEGGGPYGYTF. The CDR3 nucleotides read TGTGCCAGCAGCTCTGAGGGGGGGGGCCCCTATGGCTACACCTTC. The variable domain in full, with the rest retrieved from reference TRBV9 and TRBJ1-2, is DSGVTQTPKHLITATGQRVTLRCSPRSGDLSVYWYQQSLDQGLQFLIQYYNGEERAKGNILERFSAQQFPDLHSELNLSSLELGDSALYFCASSSEGGGPYGYTFGSGTRLTVV.

The genes are TRBV6-1 and TRBJ2-1, with D uncertain. CDR3 length equals 14 residues. Germline CDR1 MNHNS, CDR2 SASEGT. The ends were cut back, 4 bases at V and 5 bases at J, with 12 bases in the middle. This chain's CDR3 is CASSVLQSHNEQFF. The CDR3 bases are TGTGCCAGCAGTGTACTCCAATCGCACAATGAGCAGTTCTTC.

The V gene is TRBV30, the J gene TRBJ1-6; maybe TRBD1 (5 bases). The V and J ends lost 0 bases and 8 bases respectively, with 14 bases between them. Germline V gene lookup returns CDR1 GTSNPN and CDR2 SVGIG (reference sequence). There are 15 residues in the CDR3. The CDR3 loop reads CAWSVGQQGYSPLHF. The CDR3 DNA reads as TGTGCCTGGAGTGTAGGCCAGCAGGGCTATTCACCCCTCCACTTT.

This clone has just a few counts. The CDR3 sequence is CASSLAERNYGYTF. For the CDR3, the DNA is TGTGCCAGCAGCTTGGCCGAACGGAACTATGGCTACACCTTC. V usage is TRBV5-6 and J usage is TRBJ1-2; no firm D call. The germline V gene encodes CDR1 SGHDT and CDR2 YYEEEE. With 0 bases removed from V and 2 bases from J, the gap between germline ends came to 8 bases. This CDR3 comprises 14 residues.

The V call is TRBV5-6, the J call TRBJ1-3, with a possible D match to TRBD1 (6 bases). V lost 1 base to trimming and J lost 4 bases, with 9 bases between them. Germline CDR1 is SGHDT and CDR2 is YYEEEE. The CDR3 runs to 14 residues. CDR3 loop: CASSLSGAGNTIYF. CDR3 in DNA: TGTGCCAGCAGCTTGTCAGGGGCCGGAAACACCATATATTTT.

The chain links TRBV18 to TRBJ2-7; 10 bases map to TRBD2. In germline, CDR1 is KGHSH, CDR2 LQKENI. J lost 6 bases, V lost 3 bases, and 8 bases had no gene match. This CDR3 contains 15 residues. The CDR3 coding sequence is TGTGCCAGCTCACCCGGGACTAGCGCTAAGGGCGAGCAGTACTTC. As protein: CASSPGTSAKGEQYF. Full variable domain (remainder filled in from reference TRBV18 and TRBJ2-7): NAGVMQNPRHLVRRRGQEARLRCSPMKGHSHVYWYRQLPEEGLKFMVYLQKENIIDESGMPKERFSAEFPKEGPSILRIQQVVRGDSAAYFCASSPGTSAKGEQYFGPGTRLTVT.

The chain employs TRBV19 and TRBJ1-3, with 9 bases that match TRBD1. The V segment lost 5 bases and the J segment 8 bases; nucleotides outside the gene matches: 10. The length of the CDR3 is 15 residues. Germline assignment: CDR1 LNHDA and CDR2 SQIVND (reference sequence). CDR3 nucleotide sequence: TGTGCCAGTAGTCGGTGGGGACAGGGAGGAGACACCATATATTTT. Translation: CASSRWGQGGDTIYF.

The CDR3 DNA reads TGTGCCAGCAGCTTAGAGGGACTAGCGGGACGCGAGCAGTTCTTC. This codes for CASSLEGLAGREQFF. The J gene is TRBJ2-1, the V gene TRBV7-8, with 13 bases fitting TRBD2. The germline gives CDR1 SGHVS, CDR2 FQNEAQ. The trim removed 1 base at V and 10 bases at J, leaving 4 bases unmatched. This CDR3 has 15 residues. Supplemented by reference TRBV7-8 and TRBJ2-1, the full variable domain reads GAGVSQSPRYKVAKRGQDVALRCDPISGHVSLFWYQQALGQGPEFLTYFQNEAQLDKSGLPSDRFFAERPEGSVSTLKIQRTQQEDSAVYLCASSLEGLAGREQFFGPGTRLTVL.

This chain joins TRBV6-6 and TRBJ2-3, with 9 bases identical to TRBD2. The V and J ends lost 10 bases and 1 base, in that order; junction bases with no gene match: 12. CDR3 length: 16 residues. Per the germline V gene, CDR1 is MNHNY and CDR2 is SVGAGI (reference sequence). The CDR3 here is CANPGRGGRCTDTQYF. CDR3 bases: TGTGCCAACCCGGGGCGGGGGGGCCGATGCACAGATACGCAGTATTTT.

CDR3 DNA: TGCGCCAGCAGCCGTAGCGGCAGCTCCTACAATGAGCAGTTCTTC. Translation gives CASSRSGSSYNEQFF. The chain joins TRBV4-3 to TRBJ2-1; possible D gene TRBD2, 6 bases. V was cut by 4 bases and J by 0 bases, with 10 bases left in between. The germline CDR1 and CDR2 sequences are LGHNA and YSLEER. CDR3 length: 15 residues.